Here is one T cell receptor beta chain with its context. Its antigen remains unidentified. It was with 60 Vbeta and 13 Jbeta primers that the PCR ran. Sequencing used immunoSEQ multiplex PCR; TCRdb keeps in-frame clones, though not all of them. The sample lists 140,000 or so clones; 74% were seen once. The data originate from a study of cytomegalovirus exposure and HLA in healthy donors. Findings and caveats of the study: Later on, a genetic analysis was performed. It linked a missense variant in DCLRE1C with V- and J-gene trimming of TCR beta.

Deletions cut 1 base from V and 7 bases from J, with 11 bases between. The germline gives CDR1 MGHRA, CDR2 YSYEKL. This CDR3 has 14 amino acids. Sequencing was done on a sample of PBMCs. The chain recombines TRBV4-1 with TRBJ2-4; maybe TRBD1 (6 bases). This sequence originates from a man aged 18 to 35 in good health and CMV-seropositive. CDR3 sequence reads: CASSQGRGWNIQYF. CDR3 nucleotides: TGCGCCAGCAGCCAAGGCAGGGGCTGGAACATTCAGTACTTC.